The 13 T cell receptor beta chains reported below all come from one sample, sequenced in a study of CD8+CD57+ T cells in acquired aplastic anemia. Those patients picked for sequencing had displayed CD8+CD57+ cell expansion on flow cytometry. Genomic DNA templated the TCR beta VDJ and CDR3 profiling. Each CDR3 protein gets one entry after TCRdb re-called the reads with MiXCR. The table includes some 200,000 distinct CDR3 sequences, approximately 48% detected once. Source material: sorted CD4+, CD8+, or CD8+CD57+ T cells (not recorded which) from PBMCs. The receptors derive from a human donor with aplastic anemia.

The CDR3 loop reads CATSGVGATEAFF. Here the CDR3 DNA reads TGTGCCACCAGTGGCGTGGGGGCCACTGAAGCTTTCTTT. J is TRBJ1-1 and V is TRBV24-1, with a possible D match to TRBD1 (6 bases). Trimming took 5 bases from V and 4 from J, leaving 10 bases between them. This CDR3 spans 13 amino acids. Per germline, CDR1 KGHDR and CDR2 SFDVKD.

This clonotype came up many times. This rearrangement joins TRBV20-1 to TRBJ1-4, with D perhaps matching TRBD1 (6 bases). Looked up from germline, CDR1 is DFQATT and CDR2 is SNEGSKA (reference sequence). The CDR3 extends over 14 amino acids. V was cut by 5 bases and J by 6 bases, with 16 bases left in between. CDR3 bases: TGCAGTGCTGACCGTAGGGGGGCGGATGAAAAACTGTTTTTT. As protein: CSADRRGADEKLFF.

This clonotype was seen many times. The chain combines TRBV5-4 with TRBJ2-5; unclear D gene. CDR3 size: 13 residues. V dropped 2 bases and J dropped 2 bases, with 7 bases sitting between them. In germline, CDR1 is SGHNT, CDR2 YYREEE (reference sequence). The CDR3 DNA reads as TGTGCCAGCAGCTTTGTGCAACAAGAGACCCAGTACTTC. It translates to CASSFVQQETQYF.

This clonotype was picked up one time. One end of the junction is discordant with germline, which a read error may explain. This rearrangement joins TRBV7-3 to TRBJ2-3, with a tentative D call TRBD2 (6 bases). The CDR3 has 14 residues. Germline assignment: CDR1 SGHTA and CDR2 FQGTGA. The CDR3 is CASSFSGSPDTKYF. The CDR3 DNA reads as TGTGCCAGCAGCTTTTCCGGGAGCCCAGATACGAAGTATTTT.

This clonotype was counted ten times or more. This chain links TRBV25-1 with TRBJ1-6; weak D call: TRBD1 (5 bases). CDR3 length: 12 amino acids. From germline, CDR1 is MGHDK and CDR2 SYGVNS. Deletions cut 6 bases from V and 10 bases from J, with 10 bases between. CDR3 sequence: CASSQGPSPLHF. The CDR3 DNA reads TGTGCCAGCAGCCAGGGTCCCTCACCCCTCCACTTT.

The chain combines TRBV15 with TRBJ2-3; D is unresolved. Germline V gene data show CDR1 as LNHNV and CDR2 as YYDKDF (reference sequence). The length of the CDR3 is 13 residues. Trimming removed 1 base at V and 4 bases at J, with 6 bases between. The CDR3: CATSRGGADTQYF. As DNA, the CDR3 is TGTGCCACCAGCAGAGGGGGTGCAGATACGCAGTATTTT.

This clonotype showed up many times. Here the CDR3 reads CATSRGLGNTIYF. The CDR3 nucleotides read TGTGCCACCAGCAGAGGGCTCGGAAACACCATATATTTT. The V call is TRBV15, the J call TRBJ1-3, with D unclear. Trimming shortened V by 1 base and J by 4 bases, and 5 bases separated the two germline ends. CDR3 length equals 13 residues. Germline V gene lookup returns CDR1 LNHNV and CDR2 YYDKDF (reference sequence).

The genes are TRBV24-1 and TRBJ1-2; 7 nucleotides line up with TRBD1. The CDR3 is 17 amino acids. The ends lost 4 bases at V and 3 bases at J; junction bases unmatched: 13. Germline V lookup: CDR1 KGHDR, CDR2 SFDVKD. CDR3 in amino acids: CATSDHSLGGKDYGYTF. The CDR3 nucleotides read TGTGCCACCAGTGACCACTCTTTAGGGGGCAAGGACTATGGCTACACCTTC.

This chain links TRBV6-1 with TRBJ1-2; unclear D gene. V was shortened by 4 bases and J by 8 bases, with 11 bases between the two germline ends. The CDR3 is made up of 12 amino acids. Germline V CDR1 and CDR2: MNHNS, SASEGT. The CDR3 is CASSVGGYGYTF. CDR3 nucleotide sequence: TGTGCCAGCAGTGTCGGAGGATACGGCTACACCTTC.

This clonotype has ten or more counts. The chain recombines TRBV20-1 with TRBJ1-5; D is ambiguous. CDR3 length: 14 residues. Trimming pared 2 bases from V and 10 bases from J, leaving 18 bases between. Germline V gene sequence: CDR1 DFQATT, CDR2 SNEGSKA (reference sequence). The CDR3 DNA follows: TGCAGTGCTAGAAGACACCTCCCGGGAGATCCCCAGCATTTT. Residues: CSARRHLPGDPQHF.

Here the CDR3 reads CASSLGMGRPGQGYQPQHF. In DNA form, the CDR3 reads TGTGCCAGCAGCTTGGGTATGGGACGACCGGGCCAGGGTTATCAGCCCCAGCATTTT. The chain employs TRBV11-2 and TRBJ1-5, with D maybe TRBD1 (5 bases). Per germline, CDR1 SGHAT and CDR2 FQNNGV. V lost 3 bases to trimming and J lost 5 bases, with 26 bases between them. This CDR3 region has 19 residues.

This chain joins TRBV2 and TRBJ1-1; D is uncertain. Germline CDR1 SNHLY, CDR2 FYNNEI. This CDR3 has 14 amino acids. V was shortened by 3 bases and J by 4 bases, with 12 bases between the two germline ends. This CDR3 reads CASSERRIGTEAFF. The CDR3 DNA reads as TGTGCCAGCAGTGAGAGGCGGATTGGCACTGAAGCTTTCTTT.

The rearrangement links TRBV19 to TRBJ2-2; D is uncertain. CDR1 and CDR2 (germline): LNHDA, SQIVND (reference sequence). Trimming pared 3 bases from V and 2 bases from J, leaving 7 bases between. The CDR3 totals 14 residues. As DNA, the CDR3 is TGTGCCAGTAGTATTTGGTCTAACACCGGGGAGCTGTTTTTT. Translated: CASSIWSNTGELFF.